Below, 13 T cell receptor beta chains from the same sample are listed, as sequenced in a study of control samples from healthy donors and cancer patients. Sequenced by immunoSEQ multiplex PCR; TCRdb stores in-frame clones only, minus some. The sample yields 100,000 to 120,000 clones, over 75% seen once. The source material was PBMCs. These receptor sequences come from a woman in her sixties with lung cancer.

J is TRBJ1-5 and V is TRBV7-9, with 7 bases aligning to TRBD1. Trimming took 4 bases from V and 1 from J; bases not matched to a gene: 10. This CDR3 is 17 amino acids long. CDR1 SEHNR and CDR2 FQNEAQ come from the germline V gene (reference sequence). This chain's CDR3 is CASSSDRAVLSNQPQHF. CDR3 nucleotides: TGTGCCAGCAGCTCTGACAGGGCGGTCTTGAGCAATCAGCCCCAGCATTTT.

The rearrangement links TRBV11-2 to TRBJ2-5; tentatively, D is TRBD2 (5 bases). The germline CDR1 and CDR2 sequences are SGHAT and FQNNGV. There are 13 residues in the CDR3. The V and J ends lost 0 bases and 7 bases respectively, with 9 bases between them. CDR3 residues: CASSLELAGTQYF. In DNA, the CDR3 is TGTGCCAGCAGCTTAGAATTGGCGGGGACCCAGTACTTC.

The V gene is TRBV11-3, the J gene TRBJ1-3, with D unclear. The germline V gene has CDR1 SGHNT and CDR2 YENEEA. The CDR3 length is 15 residues. Trimming removed 0 bases from V and 1 base from J, with 7 bases in between. CDR3 in amino acids: CASSLDIGSGNTIYF. CDR3 bases: TGTGCCAGCAGCTTAGACATCGGATCTGGAAACACCATATATTTT.

The gene calls are TRBV9 and TRBJ2-2; 10 positions match TRBD2. J gave up 7 bases and V 3 bases, and 6 bases lay outside the gene matches. This CDR3 is 15 amino acids long. The germline gives CDR1 SGDLS, CDR2 YYNGEE. The CDR3: CASSERSSGSGELFF. As DNA, the CDR3 is TGTGCCAGCAGCGAGAGGTCTAGCGGGAGCGGGGAGCTGTTTTTT.

In its sample, this clone is medium-sized (0.01 to 0.1%). Other DNA sequences in the same sample also yield this CDR3. V and J are TRBV18 and TRBJ1-2; the D is unclear. Germline loops: CDR1 KGHSH, CDR2 LQKENI. Trimming pared 0 bases from V and 4 bases from J, leaving 15 bases between. The CDR3 is 16 residues long. CDR3 coding DNA: TGTGCCAGCTCACCACCGACGGGATCGACTACCTATGGCTACACCTTC. This codes for CASSPPTGSTTYGYTF.

V is TRBV27 and J is TRBJ2-7; 9 nucleotides match TRBD1. Germline trimming cut 6 bases from V and 3 bases from J; bases unmatched to any gene: 9. Germline values: CDR1 MNHEY, CDR2 SMNVEV (reference sequence). The CDR3 extends over 15 amino acids. The chain's CDR3 is CASSTTGTGLYEQYF. CDR3 bases: TGTGCCAGCAGCACGACCGGGACAGGGCTCTACGAGCAGTACTTC.

This clone was seen a few times. The chain has TRBV2 and TRBJ2-2; 7 bases are shared with TRBD2. The CDR3 length is 15 residues. Germline trimming cut 1 base from V and 2 bases from J; bases unmatched to any gene: 1. CDR1 is SNHLY, CDR2 FYNNEI, per germline. CDR3 sequence reads: CASSEERGNTGELFF. The CDR3 nucleotides are TGTGCCAGCAGTGAAGAGCGGGGTAACACCGGGGAGCTGTTTTTT.

The V and J genes are TRBV5-4 and TRBJ2-3; TRBD1 matches at 9 bases. The CDR3 covers 15 residues. V dropped 0 bases and J dropped 5; count of bases not matched to a gene: 4. CDR1 SGHNT and CDR2 YYREEE come from the germline V gene (reference sequence). The CDR3 region has the DNA TGTGCCAGCAGCTTGGGGGACAGGGTTGTAGATACGCAGTATTTT. Translated: CASSLGDRVVDTQYF.

This chain joins TRBV14 and TRBJ1-6, with 10 bases fitting TRBD1. Germline V lookup: CDR1 SGHDN, CDR2 FVKESK. With 4 bases clipped from V and 10 bases from J, the junction kept 7 bases outside the gene matches. The CDR3 runs 15 residues. CDR3 DNA sequence: TGTGCCAGCAGCCCCGTCCGGGACAGGGGATCACCCCTCCACTTT. Amino acids: CASSPVRDRGSPLHF.

The genes are TRBV7-9 and TRBJ2-1; no firm D call. Between the trimmed V and J ends, which lost 0 bases and 2 bases, there was a span of 8 bases. The CDR3 sequence is 15 residues long. Per germline, CDR1 SEHNR and CDR2 FQNEAQ (reference sequence). CDR3 protein: CASSLAGMTYNEQFF. The CDR3 bases are TGTGCCAGCAGCTTAGCAGGGATGACCTACAATGAGCAGTTCTTC.

The genes are TRBV11-2 and TRBJ2-1; 9 nucleotides line up with TRBD2. V lost 0 bases, J lost 7 bases, and 7 bases stayed unmatched. The V gene's germline CDR1 is SGHAT and CDR2 FQNNGV. The length of the CDR3 is 16 residues. CDR3 in DNA: TGTGCCAGCAGCTTAGAACTAGCGGGTAGAGGGAATGAGCAGTTCTTC. This gives the protein CASSLELAGRGNEQFF.

The chain links TRBV20-1 to TRBJ2-3; the D call may be TRBD1 or TRBD2 (5 bases each). From germline, CDR1 is DFQATT and CDR2 SNEGSKA (reference sequence). The CDR3 contains 14 residues. Trimming cost V 3 bases and J 3 bases, with 13 bases left between them. The CDR3 is CSASNPRETDTQYF. DNA for the CDR3: TGCAGTGCTAGTAATCCCAGGGAGACAGATACGCAGTATTTT.

The chain uses TRBV3-1 (or the pseudogene TRBV3-2) and TRBJ2-7; TRBD1 might be the D (5 bases). This CDR3 region has 14 residues. Germline-derived CDR1 and CDR2 are LGHDT and YNNKEL (reference sequence). V dropped 3 bases and J dropped 5 bases, with 14 bases sitting between them. CDR3 residues: CASSQDHKGNEQYF. The DNA of the CDR3 is TGTGCCAGCAGCCAGGACCATAAGGGGAACGAGCAGTACTTC.